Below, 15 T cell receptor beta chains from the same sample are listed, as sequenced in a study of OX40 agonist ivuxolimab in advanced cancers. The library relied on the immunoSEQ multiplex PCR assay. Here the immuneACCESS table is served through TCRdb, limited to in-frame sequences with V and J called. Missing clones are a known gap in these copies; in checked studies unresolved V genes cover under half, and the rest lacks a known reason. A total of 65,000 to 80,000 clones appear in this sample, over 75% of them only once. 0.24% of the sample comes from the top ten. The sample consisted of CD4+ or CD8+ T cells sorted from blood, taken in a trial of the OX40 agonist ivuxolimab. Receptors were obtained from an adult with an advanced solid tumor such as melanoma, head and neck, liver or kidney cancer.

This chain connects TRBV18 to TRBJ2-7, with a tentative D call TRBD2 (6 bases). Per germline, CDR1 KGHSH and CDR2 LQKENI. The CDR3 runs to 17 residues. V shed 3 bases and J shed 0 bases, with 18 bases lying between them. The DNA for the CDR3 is TGTGCCAGCTCACCGCCCACAGGCGGGGCCTTCTCCTACGAGCAGTACTTC. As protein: CASSPPTGGAFSYEQYF.

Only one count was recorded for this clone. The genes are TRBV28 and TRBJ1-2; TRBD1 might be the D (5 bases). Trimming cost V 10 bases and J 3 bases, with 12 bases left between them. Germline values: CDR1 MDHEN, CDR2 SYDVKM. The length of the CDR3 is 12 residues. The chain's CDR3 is CATRGSDYGYTF. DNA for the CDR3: TGTGCCACCCGGGGGAGTGACTATGGCTACACCTTC.

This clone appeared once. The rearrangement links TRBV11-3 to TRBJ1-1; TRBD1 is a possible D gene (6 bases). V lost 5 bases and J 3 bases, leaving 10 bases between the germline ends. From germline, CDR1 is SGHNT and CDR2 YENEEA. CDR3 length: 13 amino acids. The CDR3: CASSPNRDTEAFF. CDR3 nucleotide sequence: TGTGCCAGCAGCCCAAACAGGGACACTGAAGCTTTCTTT.

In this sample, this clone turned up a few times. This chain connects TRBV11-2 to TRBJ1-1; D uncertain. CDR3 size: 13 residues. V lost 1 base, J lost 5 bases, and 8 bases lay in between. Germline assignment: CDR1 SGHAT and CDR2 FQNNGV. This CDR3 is CASSLVPETEAFF. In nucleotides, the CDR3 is TGTGCCAGCAGCTTAGTCCCGGAAACTGAAGCTTTCTTT.

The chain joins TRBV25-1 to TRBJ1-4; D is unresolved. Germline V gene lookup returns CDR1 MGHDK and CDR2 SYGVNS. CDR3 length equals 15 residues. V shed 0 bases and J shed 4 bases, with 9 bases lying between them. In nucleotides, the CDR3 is TGTGCCAGCAGTGAATATGCAGGTCTTAATGAAAAACTGTTTTTT. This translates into CASSEYAGLNEKLFF.

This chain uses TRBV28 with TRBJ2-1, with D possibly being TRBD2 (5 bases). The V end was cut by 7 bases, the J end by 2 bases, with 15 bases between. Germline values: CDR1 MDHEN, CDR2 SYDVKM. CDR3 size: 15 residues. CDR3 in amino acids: CASIPRAGPYNEQFF. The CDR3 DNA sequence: TGTGCCAGCATCCCAAGGGCGGGCCCCTACAATGAGCAGTTCTTC.

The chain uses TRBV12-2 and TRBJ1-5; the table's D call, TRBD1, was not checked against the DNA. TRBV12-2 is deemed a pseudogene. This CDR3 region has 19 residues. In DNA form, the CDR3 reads TGTGCAAGTCGCTTAATCCCCCCCCCTTGGCGCAGGGGGGATCAGCCCCAGCATTTT. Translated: CASRLIPPPWRRGDQPQHF.

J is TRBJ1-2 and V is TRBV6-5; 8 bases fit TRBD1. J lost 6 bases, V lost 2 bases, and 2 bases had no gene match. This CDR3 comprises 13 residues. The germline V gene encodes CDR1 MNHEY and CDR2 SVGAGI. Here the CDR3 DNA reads TGTGCCAGCAGTTACGCAGGGGGCAATGGCTACACCTTC. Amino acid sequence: CASSYAGGNGYTF.

The CDR3 DNA sequence: TGTGCCAGCTCACCTGACCGCTCAGAGACCCAGTACTTC. It yields the protein CASSPDRSETQYF. V gene TRBV18 combines with J gene TRBJ2-5; no firm D call. CDR3 length equals 13 residues. Germline CDR1 is KGHSH and CDR2 is LQKENI. V lost 3 bases and J lost 4, with 9 bases in between. The whole variable domain, remainder taken from reference TRBV18 and TRBJ2-5, is NAGVMQNPRHLVRRRGQEARLRCSPMKGHSHVYWYRQLPEEGLKFMVYLQKENIIDESGMPKERFSAEFPKEGPSILRIQQVVRGDSAAYFCASSPDRSETQYFGPGTRLLVL.

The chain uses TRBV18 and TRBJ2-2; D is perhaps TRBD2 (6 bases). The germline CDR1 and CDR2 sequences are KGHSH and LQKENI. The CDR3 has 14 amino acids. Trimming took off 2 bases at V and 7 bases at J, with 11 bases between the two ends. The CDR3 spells CASSPDGSFGELFF. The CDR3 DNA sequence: TGTGCCAGCTCACCAGACGGGAGTTTCGGGGAGCTGTTTTTT.

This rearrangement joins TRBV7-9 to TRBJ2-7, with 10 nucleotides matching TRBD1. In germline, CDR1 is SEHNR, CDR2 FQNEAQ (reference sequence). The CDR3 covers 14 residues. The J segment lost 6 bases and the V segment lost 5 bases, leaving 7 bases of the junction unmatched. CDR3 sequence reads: CASSHRDRGAEQYF. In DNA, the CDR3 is TGTGCCAGCAGCCACCGGGACAGGGGCGCCGAGCAGTACTTC.

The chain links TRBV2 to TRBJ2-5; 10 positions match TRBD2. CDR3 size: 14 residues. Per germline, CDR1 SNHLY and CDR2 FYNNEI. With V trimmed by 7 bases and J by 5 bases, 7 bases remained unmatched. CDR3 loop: CASNPIAGGETQYF. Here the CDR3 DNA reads TGTGCCAGCAACCCAATAGCGGGAGGTGAGACCCAGTACTTC.

The CDR3 loop reads CASSRPDEKLFF. CDR3 coding DNA: TGTGCCAGCAGTCGACCGGATGAAAAACTGTTTTTT. The chain links TRBV28 to TRBJ1-4; no reliable D call. CDR1 and CDR2 from the germline V gene are MDHEN and SYDVKM. Trimming removed 5 bases at V and 6 bases at J, with 7 bases between. CDR3 length: 12 amino acids.

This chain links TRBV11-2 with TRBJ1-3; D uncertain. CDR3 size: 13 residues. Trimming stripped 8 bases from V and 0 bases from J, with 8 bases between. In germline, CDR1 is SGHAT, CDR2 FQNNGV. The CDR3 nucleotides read TGTGCCAGCGGCAGTCTCTCTGGAAACACCATATATTTT. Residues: CASGSLSGNTIYF.

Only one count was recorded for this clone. This CDR3 is CSVVWGNRGGGEQYF. The DNA for the CDR3 is TGCAGCGTTGTCTGGGGGAACAGGGGCGGGGGAGAGCAGTACTTC. This chain joins TRBV29-1 and TRBJ2-7, with D perhaps matching TRBD1 or TRBD2 (7 bases each). The V end lost 4 bases, the J end lost 7 bases, and 23 bases lay between the germline ends. The CDR3 extends over 15 amino acids. The germline gives CDR1 SQVTM, CDR2 ANQGSEA.